These 12 T cell receptor beta chains originate from one sample sequenced in a study of shared clonotypes between healthy human individuals. Some clones are missing from TCRdb's copy, which holds only in-frame ones; the method was immunoSEQ multiplex PCR. The sample carries 2 million to 2.5 million clones, just over 90% recorded once. Specimen: naive CD4+ T cells from PBMCs. The subset here: CD45RA+ positively selected. Receptors originate from a man aged 18 to 29 in good health. Some clones in this sample may be carry-over from other donors' samples.

The chain uses TRBV7-8 and TRBJ1-5; possibly TRBD1 for D (5 bases). V gave up 5 bases and J gave up 2 bases, with 13 bases separating them. CDR3 size: 15 residues. The germline CDR1 and CDR2 sequences are SGHVS and FQNEAQ. The CDR3 nucleotides are TGTGCCAGCAGCAAAAACCGGGACCGCAATCAGCCCCAGCATTTT. Protein: CASSKNRDRNQPQHF.

The chain combines TRBV6-4 with TRBJ2-2, with D perhaps matching TRBD1 (6 bases). The V gene's germline CDR1 is MRHNA and CDR2 SNTAGT. Trimming shortened V by 5 bases and J by 4 bases, and 11 bases separated the two germline ends. The CDR3 extends over 14 amino acids. The CDR3 here is CASSSTGRTGELFF. CDR3 nucleotides: TGTGCCAGCAGTAGTACAGGGCGCACCGGGGAGCTGTTTTTT.

Notes on this clone: Other DNA sequences within the sample encode an identical CDR3. The rearrangement uses TRBV4-1 and TRBJ2-1; 12 nucleotides match TRBD2. Losses at the gene ends were 4 bases for V and 6 bases for J; bases not matched to a gene: 1. Looked up from germline, CDR1 is MGHRA and CDR2 is YSYEKL. The CDR3 has 14 residues. The CDR3 nucleotides are TGCGCCAGCAGCCCGGGACTAGCGGGCAATGAGCAGTTCTTC. It yields the protein CASSPGLAGNEQFF.

The rearrangement uses TRBV9 and TRBJ2-2, with TRBD2 matching over 13 bases. V was pared by 2 bases and J by 2 bases, with 12 bases of the junction left unmatched. The germline V gene has CDR1 SGDLS and CDR2 YYNGEE. This CDR3 has 20 amino acids. The CDR3 sequence: CASSVTRGTSGNFNTGELFF. For the CDR3, the DNA is TGTGCCAGCAGCGTCACACGGGGGACTAGCGGGAATTTTAACACCGGGGAGCTGTTTTTT. Full variable domain (rest looked up from reference TRBV9 and TRBJ2-2): DSGVTQTPKHLITATGQRVTLRCSPRSGDLSVYWYQQSLDQGLQFLIQYYNGEERAKGNILERFSAQQFPDLHSELNLSSLELGDSALYFCASSVTRGTSGNFNTGELFFGEGSRLTVL.

Only one count was recorded for this clone. This sequence joins TRBV28 and TRBJ1-3, with D perhaps TRBD1 (5 bases). The CDR3 length is 16 residues. Germline values: CDR1 MDHEN, CDR2 SYDVKM. Trimming shortened V by 4 bases and J by 2 bases, and 15 bases separated the two germline ends. The CDR3 DNA sequence: TGTGCCAGCAGTTCCGCGACAGCTCGAACTGGAAACACCATATATTTT. Amino acid sequence: CASSSATARTGNTIYF.

The rearrangement uses TRBV28 and TRBJ2-3; 8 bases match TRBD2. The J segment lost 1 base and the V segment lost 5 bases, leaving 2 bases of the junction unmatched. The CDR3 loop spans 14 amino acids. CDR1 is MDHEN and CDR2 is SYDVKM in the germline V gene. CDR3 nucleotides: TGTGCCAGCAGTAAAGCGGGGGGCACAGATACGCAGTATTTT. Its protein is CASSKAGGTDTQYF. Combining the CDR3 with reference TRBV28 and TRBJ2-3 gives the whole variable domain DVKVTQSSRYLVKRTGEKVFLECVQDMDHENMFWYRQDPGLGLRLIYFSYDVKMKEKGDIPEGYSVSREKKERFSLILESASTNQTSMYLCASSKAGGTDTQYFGPGTRLTVL.

The rearrangement uses TRBV19 and TRBJ1-3; D gene unclear. From germline, CDR1 is LNHDA and CDR2 SQIVND (reference sequence). The germline V and J ends were trimmed by 5 bases and 1 base, with 15 bases remaining between them. This CDR3 is built from 16 residues. CDR3 residues: CASSWVAAGSGNTIYF. The DNA of the CDR3 is TGTGCCAGTAGTTGGGTGGCGGCAGGATCTGGAAACACCATATATTTT.

The V call is TRBV4-1, the J call TRBJ1-4; a possible D gene is TRBD1 (5 bases). CDR1 and CDR2 from the germline V gene are MGHRA and YSYEKL. Trimming took off 0 bases at V and 5 bases at J, with 16 bases between the two ends. This CDR3 spans 17 amino acids. The CDR3 coding sequence is TGCGCCAGCAGCCAAGATTATGGGGCCAGAGGGAATGAAAAACTGTTTTTT. Residues: CASSQDYGARGNEKLFF.

Turning to this clone: This sample also contains other DNA sequences that code for the same CDR3. The rearrangement joins TRBV6-5 to TRBJ1-5; D gene uncertain. CDR1 and CDR2 (germline): MNHEY, SVGAGI. This CDR3 region has 15 residues. Trimming cost V 6 bases and J 1 base, with 13 bases left between them. CDR3 region: CASSPTDGSNQPQHF. The CDR3 bases are TGTGCCAGCAGCCCTACCGACGGGAGCAATCAGCCCCAGCATTTT.

V is TRBV9 and J is TRBJ2-3, with TRBD2 matching 9 bases. The CDR3 is 16 residues long. Trimming cost V 3 bases and J 4 bases; bases outside gene matches: 9. Per the germline V gene, CDR1 is SGDLS and CDR2 is YYNGEE. The CDR3 DNA reads as TGTGCCAGCAGCGATCCTATAGCGGGAGACGCAGATACGCAGTATTTT. Protein sequence: CASSDPIAGDADTQYF.

The genes are TRBV5-1 and TRBJ2-3, with 10 bases that match TRBD1. Losses at the gene ends were 4 bases for V and 6 bases for J; bases not matched to a gene: 14. This CDR3 has 17 residues. CDR1 is SGHRS, CDR2 YFSETQ, per germline. Here the CDR3 reads CASSGTGTGVGRDTQYF. CDR3 coding DNA: TGCGCCAGCAGCGGAACCGGGACAGGGGTGGGGAGGGATACGCAGTATTTT.

V and J are TRBV19 and TRBJ2-7; 9 bases match TRBD1. V dropped 4 bases and J dropped 2; count of bases not matched to a gene: 3. CDR1 is LNHDA and CDR2 is SQIVND in the germline V gene (reference sequence). The CDR3 is made up of 14 amino acids. The CDR3 DNA is TGTGCCAGTAGTAAGAACAGGGGGCCCTACGAGCAGTACTTC. This translates into CASSKNRGPYEQYF.